This entry features one TCR beta chain sequence. Its antigen remains unknown. V lost 5 bases and J lost 1; bases outside the gene matches: 5. This CDR3 has 13 residues. Germline loops: CDR1 SQVTM, CDR2 ANQGSEA. CD8 cells classed as naive were CD45RO-negative and positively selected for CCR7, excluding terminally differentiated effector memory CD45RA+ cells. This entry belongs to a study of shared clonotypes between healthy human individuals. Whole-study results and caveats: Larger estimated richness was generally recorded for naive subsets relative to memory subsets. Sequencing depth was expected to influence donor clonotype sharing.

Execution of the assay was at deep level. Per sorted-subset replicate PCR, input was approximately 0.2 ug DNA, representing around 30,000 T cell genomes. The table came from immunoSEQ multiplex PCR; TCRdb's copy has only in-frame clones and leaves some out. The sample holds about 2 million clones; about 95% are singletons and the top ten take approximately 1%. The specimen sequenced was naive CD8+ T cells sorted from blood. This receptor was identified in a man younger than 35 in good health. The chain uses TRBV29-1 and TRBJ2-7; 7 nucleotides align to TRBD2. Here the CDR3 reads CSVWGGRSYEQYF. The DNA of the CDR3 is TGCAGCGTTTGGGGAGGGAGGTCCTACGAGCAGTACTTC.